A single sample is the source of the 5 T cell receptor beta chains below, sequenced in a study of blood T cell repertoires in COVID-19. Profiling relied on immunoSEQ multiplex PCR, and the TCRdb table lists in-frame clones only, not all of them. This sample has roughly 300,000 clones, with around 85% found just once. Input material: PBMCs or T cells enriched from blood (not recorded which). The receptors derive from a woman between 50 and 59 years old who had recovered from COVID-19.

V is TRBV19 and J is TRBJ1-6; no definite D call. The length of the CDR3 is 16 residues. V lost 3 bases and J lost 0, with 9 bases in between. Germline V gene sequence: CDR1 LNHDA, CDR2 SQIVND (reference sequence). CDR3 nucleotides: TGTGCCAGTAGTATCGATCGGGACTCCTATAATTCACCCCTCCACTTT. Translated: CASSIDRDSYNSPLHF.

The chain combines TRBV29-1 with TRBJ2-1, with 8 bases aligning to TRBD1. V was clipped by 7 bases and J by 1 base; unmatched bases: 3. Germline V gene sequence: CDR1 SQVTM, CDR2 ANQGSEA. The CDR3 runs to 13 residues. CDR3 sequence reads: CSARQGSYNEQFF. The DNA of the CDR3 is TGCAGCGCCCGACAGGGGTCCTACAATGAGCAGTTCTTC.

In nucleotides, the CDR3 is TGTGCCACCCGTCTTAATACACAGGGGCGTTCGCCCCAGCATTTT. It encodes CATRLNTQGRSPQHF. The V gene is TRBV5-8, the J gene TRBJ1-5; 7 positions match TRBD1. Looked up from germline, CDR1 is SGHTS and CDR2 is YDEGEE. The V gene end was trimmed by 9 bases and the J gene end by 9 bases; junction bases not matched to a gene: 18. The CDR3 length is 15 residues.

This chain links TRBV14 with TRBJ1-1; D gene unclear. The germline V gene has CDR1 SGHDN and CDR2 FVKESK. V lost 1 base and J lost 1, with 4 bases in between. The CDR3 covers 13 residues. CDR3 in amino acids: CASSQGQNTEAFF. Written as DNA, the CDR3 is TGTGCCAGCAGCCAAGGACAGAACACTGAAGCTTTCTTT.

This clone has more than one count but fewer than ten. This rearrangement joins TRBV6-5 to TRBJ2-1; 9 positions match TRBD2. The germline gives CDR1 MNHEY, CDR2 SVGAGI. The CDR3 extends over 16 amino acids. Trimming at V came to 4 bases and at J to 0 bases, leaving 4 bases not matched to a gene. The CDR3 DNA sequence: TGTGCCAGCAGTTCTCTAGCGGGGAGCTCCTACAATGAGCAGTTCTTC. Its protein product is CASSSLAGSSYNEQFF.